These 26 T cell receptor beta chains originate from one sample sequenced in a study of CD4 T cells in relation to SARS-CoV-2 and coronaviruses. Their recognized antigens are unknown. Clones were read by immunoSEQ multiplex PCR, and TCRdb kept only the in-frame ones, dropping some. The sample contains about 41,000 clones, 84% of which appear only once. Sample: naive CD4+ T cells from PBMCs, cultured in vitro. Stated subset: naive CD4+ T cells isolated by negative enrichment. The origin of the receptors is an adult with COVID-19.

The chain is built from TRBV5-1 and TRBJ1-1, with no clear D. V lost 2 bases and J lost 2, with 7 bases in between. This CDR3 contains 13 residues. CDR1 and CDR2 from the germline V gene are SGHRS and YFSETQ. CDR3 coding DNA: TGCGCCAGCAGCTTCGGCGACAACACTGAAGCTTTCTTT. Translation: CASSFGDNTEAFF.

The chain recombines TRBV28 with TRBJ1-2, with 7 bases that match TRBD1. The V segment lost 5 bases and the J segment 1 base; nucleotides outside the gene matches: 7. Germline V lookup: CDR1 MDHEN, CDR2 SYDVKM. CDR3 length: 15 amino acids. CDR3 nucleotides: TGTGCCAGCAGTGCACCGGGACAGATTAACTATGGCTACACCTTC. Protein: CASSAPGQINYGYTF.

The gene calls are TRBV5-4 and TRBJ2-1; D gene ambiguous. The V gene's germline CDR1 is SGHNT and CDR2 YYREEE (reference sequence). The CDR3 has 12 residues. Trimming pared 4 bases from V and 9 bases from J, leaving 11 bases between. The CDR3 loop reads CASSPLPSEQFF. The CDR3 DNA reads TGTGCCAGCAGCCCCCTGCCTAGTGAGCAGTTCTTC.

A few counts support this clone. The chain links TRBV3-1 (or the pseudogene TRBV3-2) to TRBJ2-7; D not resolved. V was shortened by 0 bases and J by 2 bases, with 5 bases between the two germline ends. The CDR3 is 13 amino acids. Germline V gives CDR1 LGHDT, CDR2 YNNKEL (reference sequence). CDR3 bases: TGTGCCAGCAGCCAAGAAGGCCCCTACGAGCAGTACTTC. This sequence encodes CASSQEGPYEQYF.

This rearrangement joins TRBV15 to TRBJ2-5; possibly TRBD1 or TRBD2 for D (5 bases each). Trimming pared 1 base from V and 2 bases from J, leaving 8 bases between. Germline CDR1 and CDR2: LNHNV and YYDKDF (reference sequence). The CDR3 is made up of 14 amino acids. CDR3 residues: CATSRVGGQETQYF. In DNA form, the CDR3 reads TGTGCCACCAGCAGAGTTGGGGGACAAGAGACCCAGTACTTC.

V and J are TRBV28 and TRBJ1-2; D may be TRBD1 (6 bases). Per germline, CDR1 MDHEN and CDR2 SYDVKM. This CDR3 has 14 residues. V was trimmed by 5 bases and J by 4 bases, leaving 14 bases between them. DNA for the CDR3: TGTGCCAGCAGTCTCCCGGGGGCCGGCTATGGCTACACCTTC. Amino acids: CASSLPGAGYGYTF.

V is TRBV20-1 and J is TRBJ1-5; D is possibly TRBD1 (5 bases). V was trimmed by 8 bases and J by 11 bases, leaving 16 bases between them. CDR3 length: 11 amino acids. In germline, CDR1 is DFQATT, CDR2 SNEGSKA (reference sequence). In DNA, the CDR3 is TGCAGTACCCAGCCGGGGGGGACCCAGCATTTT. Amino acid sequence: CSTQPGGTQHF.

The rearrangement links TRBV2 to TRBJ2-7; no firm D call. The germline CDR1 and CDR2 sequences are SNHLY and FYNNEI. Trimming shortened V by 5 bases and J by 2 bases, and 7 bases separated the two germline ends. The CDR3 length is 12 residues. As DNA, the CDR3 is TGTGCCAGCAGTTACATCCCCTACGAGCAGTACTTC. Translated, it gives CASSYIPYEQYF.

The chain links TRBV7-9 to TRBJ2-3, with D unclear. Germline V gene lookup returns CDR1 SEHNR and CDR2 FQNEAQ (reference sequence). The ends were cut back, 2 bases at V and 0 bases at J, with 6 bases in the middle. This CDR3 region has 14 residues. CDR3 coding DNA: TGTGCCAGCAGCTTACTTGGTAGCACAGATACGCAGTATTTT. It yields the protein CASSLLGSTDTQYF. The full variable domain, its missing parts supplied by reference TRBV7-9 and TRBJ2-3, is DTGVSQNPRHKITKRGQNVTFRCDPISEHNRLYWYRQTLGQGPEFLTYFQNEAQLEKSRLLSDRFSAERPKGSFSTLEIQRTEQGDSAMYLCASSLLGSTDTQYFGPGTRLTVL.

This clone has a handful of counts. This CDR3 is CASSDSSNSPLHF. The CDR3 DNA follows: TGTGCCAGCTCAGACAGTTCCAATTCACCCCTCCACTTT. The chain links TRBV18 to TRBJ1-6; weak D call: TRBD1 (5 bases). This CDR3 is built from 13 residues. Germline V lookup: CDR1 KGHSH, CDR2 LQKENI. V lost 5 bases, J lost 7 bases, and 9 bases lay in between. Variable domain in full (rest from reference TRBV18 and TRBJ1-6): NAGVMQNPRHLVRRRGQEARLRCSPMKGHSHVYWYRQLPEEGLKFMVYLQKENIIDESGMPKERFSAEFPKEGPSILRIQQVVRGDSAAYFCASSDSSNSPLHFGNGTRLTVT.

This chain connects TRBV19 to TRBJ2-1; D may match TRBD1 or TRBD2 (5 bases each). CDR1 LNHDA and CDR2 SQIVND come from the germline V gene (reference sequence). This CDR3 has 14 amino acids. V gave up 3 bases and J gave up 5 bases, with 11 bases separating them. The CDR3 sequence is CASSIGQGDNEQFF. CDR3 nucleotides: TGTGCCAGTAGTATCGGGCAGGGAGACAATGAGCAGTTCTTC.

This chain links TRBV18 with TRBJ2-7; TRBD1 aligns across 7 bases. Germline V CDR1 and CDR2: KGHSH, LQKENI. This CDR3 region has 14 residues. With V trimmed by 3 bases and J by 1 base, 3 bases remained unmatched. The CDR3 region is CASSPGTDSYEQYF. The CDR3 DNA reads TGTGCCAGCTCACCTGGGACAGATTCCTACGAGCAGTACTTC.

V gene TRBV6-4 combines with J gene TRBJ2-7, with no clear D. V lost 6 bases and J lost 6, with 9 bases in between. This CDR3 has 11 residues. Germline-derived CDR1 and CDR2 are MRHNA and SNTAGT. The CDR3 loop is CASRLAGEQYF. The CDR3 DNA follows: TGTGCCAGCAGACTCGCAGGCGAGCAGTACTTC.

This clone came up once. This sequence joins TRBV18 and TRBJ1-4; TRBD1 aligns across 7 bases. V dropped 1 base and J dropped 7; count of bases not matched to a gene: 3. The CDR3 has 14 amino acids. CDR1 and CDR2 from the germline V gene are KGHSH and LQKENI. The CDR3: CASSPQGAREKLFF. The CDR3 region has the DNA TGTGCCAGCTCACCACAGGGGGCGCGTGAAAAACTGTTTTTT. Together with reference TRBV18 and TRBJ1-4, the CDR3 gives the full variable domain: NAGVMQNPRHLVRRRGQEARLRCSPMKGHSHVYWYRQLPEEGLKFMVYLQKENIIDESGMPKERFSAEFPKEGPSILRIQQVVRGDSAAYFCASSPQGAREKLFFGSGTQLSVL.

The V call is TRBV6-2 or TRBV6-3, the J call TRBJ2-1; 9 nucleotides line up with TRBD2. V gave up 4 bases and J gave up 6 bases; unmatched junction bases: 4. CDR3 size: 14 residues. Germline lookup yields CDR1 MNHEY and CDR2 SVGEGT. CDR3 DNA: TGTGCCAGCAGTTTGGGACTAGCACCCAATGAGCAGTTCTTC. Its translation: CASSLGLAPNEQFF.

The sample holds a few counts of this clone. The V call is TRBV10-3, the J call TRBJ2-3; D possibly uses TRBD1 or TRBD2 (5 bases each). This CDR3 comprises 13 residues. Between the trimmed V and J ends, which lost 2 bases and 8 bases, there was a span of 11 bases. The germline gives CDR1 ENHRY, CDR2 SYGVKD. CDR3 sequence reads: CAISEEGTGTQYF. The CDR3, as DNA: TGTGCCATCAGTGAGGAGGGGACGGGTACGCAGTATTTT.

This chain links TRBV4-1 with TRBJ1-5; the D is unclear. Trimming took off 3 bases at V and 7 bases at J, with 16 bases between the two ends. The CDR3 consists of 15 residues. Germline CDR1 reads MGHRA; CDR2 reads YSYEKL. The CDR3 DNA sequence: TGCGCCAGCAGCCAGGGGTCGTTTGGATACCAGCCCCAGCATTTT. Translation: CASSQGSFGYQPQHF.

The chain is built from TRBV7-8 and TRBJ2-1, with TRBD2 matching over 7 bases. CDR1 and CDR2 (germline): SGHVS, FQNEAQ. CDR3 length equals 18 residues. J was trimmed by 1 base and V by 5 bases; bases with no gene match: 14. Written as DNA, the CDR3 is TGTGCCAGCAGCACGAAAATAGCCCCTAGCGGTTCCTACAATGAGCAGTTCTTC. Translation gives CASSTKIAPSGSYNEQFF.

The chain carries TRBV10-3 and TRBJ1-1, with D unclear. Germline CDR1 reads ENHRY; CDR2 reads SYGVKD. The ends were cut back, 2 bases at V and 7 bases at J, with 11 bases in the middle. CDR3 size: 13 residues. CDR3 residues: CAISEGPQIEAFF. For the CDR3, the DNA is TGTGCCATCAGTGAGGGGCCTCAGATTGAAGCTTTCTTT.

This chain joins TRBV4-1 and TRBJ2-7, with 9 bases aligning to TRBD1. With V trimmed by 1 base and J by 2 bases, 6 bases remained unmatched. Germline-derived CDR1 and CDR2 are MGHRA and YSYEKL. This CDR3 comprises 16 residues. CDR3: CASSQVMGQGAYEQYF. The DNA for the CDR3 is TGCGCCAGCAGCCAAGTGATGGGACAGGGTGCCTACGAGCAGTACTTC.

The chain recombines TRBV24-1 with TRBJ2-3, with unresolved D. This CDR3 has 13 amino acids. Trimming stripped 3 bases from V and 0 bases from J, with 3 bases between. Germline lookup yields CDR1 KGHDR and CDR2 SFDVKD. In nucleotides, the CDR3 is TGTGCCACCAGTGATGGGAGCACAGATACGCAGTATTTT. The encoded protein is CATSDGSTDTQYF.

The V gene is TRBV30, the J gene TRBJ2-3, with D possibly being TRBD2 (6 bases). The length of the CDR3 is 13 residues. The ends were cut back, 5 bases at V and 6 bases at J, with 15 bases in the middle. CDR1 and CDR2 (germline): GTSNPN, SVGIG (reference sequence). In nucleotides, the CDR3 is TGTGCCTGGGGGACTCAACCCCGGGATACGCAGTATTTT. Its translation: CAWGTQPRDTQYF.

This rearrangement joins TRBV6-5 to TRBJ1-1; TRBD1 matches at 7 bases. The CDR3 is 14 residues long. The trim removed 5 bases at V and 4 bases at J, leaving 7 bases unmatched. Looked up from germline, CDR1 is MNHEY and CDR2 is SVGAGI. CDR3 DNA sequence: TGTGCCAGCAGTCCCGGACAGGAATCCACTGAAGCTTTCTTT. Its protein is CASSPGQESTEAFF.

The chain couples TRBV28 to TRBJ1-5, with D unclear. There are 13 residues in the CDR3. The germline V gene encodes CDR1 MDHEN and CDR2 SYDVKM. V was clipped by 7 bases and J by 0 bases, with 7 bases between them. The DNA of the CDR3 is TGTGCCAGCATCCGAGGTAGCAATCAGCCCCAGCATTTT. Protein sequence: CASIRGSNQPQHF.

J is TRBJ2-1 and V is TRBV5-1; 12 bases line up with TRBD1. J was trimmed by 6 bases and V by 3 bases; bases with no gene match: 7. The CDR3 length is 16 residues. Germline values: CDR1 SGHRS, CDR2 YFSETQ. CDR3 loop: CASSSSPGQGANEQFF. The CDR3 DNA sequence: TGCGCCAGCAGCTCGTCCCCGGGACAGGGGGCCAATGAGCAGTTCTTC.

The chain couples TRBV7-9 to TRBJ2-7; TRBD2 matches 12 bases. Trimming at V came to 5 bases and at J to 6 bases, leaving 8 bases not matched to a gene. The CDR3 totals 15 residues. CDR1 is SEHNR, CDR2 FQNEAQ, per germline (reference sequence). The CDR3 DNA follows: TGTGCCAGCAGCGCACTAGCGGGAGGAGTCCGCGAGCAGTACTTC. Its protein product is CASSALAGGVREQYF.